This TCR beta chain came from a study of cytomegalovirus exposure and HLA in healthy donors. Study-level findings and limits: For cytomegalovirus status, the classifier reportedly gave diagnoses with high specificity and sensitivity.

Worth noting for this clone: Its antigen is currently unknown.

With 60 Vbeta and 13 Jbeta primers, the PCR was carried out. Profiling relied on immunoSEQ multiplex PCR, and the TCRdb table lists in-frame clones only, not all of them. The table shows around 81,000 clones, with about two thirds occurring only once. The CDR3 is 12 amino acids. Germline CDR1 is SEHNR and CDR2 is FQNEAQ (reference sequence). V was trimmed by 11 bases and J by 3 bases, leaving 14 bases between them. The sequence was collected from a man aged 25 to 40 in good health and CMV-seropositive. Sequenced material: PBMCs. The gene calls are TRBV7-9 and TRBJ2-7, with TRBD1 as a possible D gene (5 bases). DNA for the CDR3: TGTGCCTTGGGGCAGGACCTCTACGAGCAGTACTTC. Translation gives CALGQDLYEQYF.